A selection of T cell receptor beta chains follows, all from one sample in a study of Graves' ophthalmopathy and Graves' hyperthyroidism. One entry per CDR3 protein, called by TCRdb with MiXCR from the multiplex PCR reads. Of around 51,000 distinct CDR3 sequences listed, 50% were seen once; the top ten hold around 25%. The sample was peripheral blood. The receptors were gathered from an adult man with Graves' ophthalmopathy. Both conserved end residues are part of each CDR3. D genes are given only for firm matches. Not all rows give a size; the values are once, few, many and, for expanded clones, a class.

CDR3 protein: CASMKLGTSNTGELFF; CDR3 DNA: TGTGCCAGCATGAAGTTGGGGACGTCGAACACCGGGGAGCTGTTTTTT; D gene: -; clone size: -; J gene: TRBJ2-2; CDR3 length: 16; V gene: TRBV2
CDR3 protein: CASSLIGLGSTGELFF; CDR3 DNA: TGTGCCAGCAGCTTGATCGGGTTGGGGTCTACCGGGGAGCTGTTTTTT; D gene: -; clone size: -; J gene: TRBJ2-2; CDR3 length: 16; V gene: TRBV7-8
CDR3 protein: CSASEPGRMFNEKLFF; CDR3 DNA: TGCAGTGCTAGTGAACCGGGACGGATGTTTAATGAAAAACTGTTTTTT; D gene: -; clone size: -; J gene: TRBJ1-4; CDR3 length: 16; V gene: TRBV20-1
CDR3 protein: CASRRGQGNTEAFF; CDR3 DNA: TGTGCCAGCAGGCGGGGACAGGGGAACACTGAAGCTTTCTTT; D gene: TRBD1; clone size: many; J gene: TRBJ1-1; CDR3 length: 14; V gene: TRBV3-1
CDR3 protein: CASSLDRVTGNTIYF; CDR3 DNA: TGCGCCAGCAGCTTGGACAGGGTGACTGGAAACACCATATATTTT; D gene: -; clone size: many; J gene: TRBJ1-3; CDR3 length: 15; V gene: TRBV5-1
CDR3 protein: CASSDGDNSPLHF; CDR3 DNA: TGTGCCAGCAGTGACGGGGACAATTCACCCCTCCACTTT; D gene: -; clone size: -; J gene: TRBJ1-6; CDR3 length: 13; V gene: TRBV6-4
CDR3 protein: CASSPRTGNTEELFF; CDR3 DNA: TGTGCCAGCTCACCAAGGACAGGGAACACCGAGGAGCTGTTTTTT; D gene: TRBD1; clone size: -; J gene: TRBJ2-2; CDR3 length: 15; V gene: TRBV18
CDR3 protein: CASSTYGTGPYNEQFF; CDR3 DNA: TGTGCCAGTAGTACCTACGGGACAGGACCCTACAATGAGCAGTTCTTC; D gene: TRBD1; clone size: many; J gene: TRBJ2-1; CDR3 length: 16; V gene: TRBV19
CDR3 protein: CASSSQGYNEQYF; CDR3 DNA: TGTGCCAGTAGCTCACAGGGGTATAACGAGCAGTACTTC; D gene: TRBD1; clone size: many; J gene: TRBJ2-7; CDR3 length: 13; V gene: TRBV2
CDR3 protein: CSARGTSGGRSTDTQYF; CDR3 DNA: TGCAGTGCTAGAGGGACTAGCGGGGGCCGAAGCACAGATACGCAGTATTTT; D gene: TRBD2; clone size: -; J gene: TRBJ2-3; CDR3 length: 17; V gene: TRBV20-1
CDR3 protein: CSARVGGSDTDTQFF; CDR3 DNA: TGCAGTGCTAGAGTCGGGGGGTCGGACACAGATACGCAGTTCTTC; D gene: TRBD2; clone size: -; J gene: TRBJ2-1; CDR3 length: 15; V gene: TRBV20-1
CDR3 protein: CAWSARYVGEQYF; CDR3 DNA: TGTGCCTGGAGCGCCAGATATGTGGGCGAGCAGTACTTC; D gene: -; clone size: -; J gene: TRBJ2-7; CDR3 length: 13; V gene: TRBV30
CDR3 protein: CASSFTGMAPYGYTF; CDR3 DNA: TGTGCCAGCAGTTTTACGGGAATGGCCCCCTATGGCTACACCTTC; D gene: -; clone size: -; J gene: TRBJ1-2; CDR3 length: 15; V gene: TRBV27
CDR3 protein: CASSQRTPGGKQYF; CDR3 DNA: TGTGCCAGCAGCCAACGGACCCCGGGAGGAAAGCAGTACTTC; D gene: TRBD2; clone size: -; J gene: TRBJ2-7; CDR3 length: 14; V gene: TRBV5-4
CDR3 protein: CASSLRGGNEQYF; CDR3 DNA: TGTGCCAGCAGCCTACGAGGGGGCAACGAGCAGTACTTC; D gene: TRBD1; clone size: few; J gene: TRBJ2-7; CDR3 length: 13; V gene: TRBV7-8
CDR3 protein: CATSRDLGQGYNEQFF; CDR3 DNA: TGTGCCACCAGCAGAGATCTTGGACAGGGATACAATGAGCAGTTCTTC; D gene: TRBD1; clone size: -; J gene: TRBJ2-1; CDR3 length: 16; V gene: TRBV15
CDR3 protein: CATSAGAEAFF; CDR3 DNA: TGTGCCACCAGTGCGGGGGCTGAAGCTTTCTTT; D gene: -; clone size: once; J gene: TRBJ1-1; CDR3 length: 11; V gene: TRBV24-1
CDR3 protein: CASSPSTGELFF; CDR3 DNA: TGTGCCAGCAGCCCCTCGACCGGGGAGCTGTTTTTT; D gene: -; clone size: many; J gene: TRBJ2-2; CDR3 length: 12; V gene: TRBV7-9
CDR3 protein: CASGTSGGWGGELYF; CDR3 DNA: TGTGCCAGTGGGACCTCGGGGGGCTGGGGCGGGGAGCTGTACTTC; D gene: -; clone size: -; J gene: TRBJ2-7; CDR3 length: 15; V gene: TRBV19
CDR3 protein: CASSVGDSSKEQYF; CDR3 DNA: TGTGCCAGCAGCGTAGGAGACAGCAGTAAGGAGCAGTACTTC; D gene: -; clone size: medium-sized; J gene: TRBJ2-7; CDR3 length: 14; V gene: TRBV9
CDR3 protein: CAGSVDRGPINNGKLFF; CDR3 DNA: TGTGCCGGCAGCGTCGACAGGGGTCCCATAAATAATGGAAAACTGTTTTTT; D gene: TRBD1; clone size: -; J gene: TRBJ1-4; CDR3 length: 17; V gene: TRBV5-5
CDR3 protein: CASSLFMGGTGGIQETQYF; CDR3 DNA: TGTGCCAGCAGCTTGTTTATGGGTGGGACAGGGGGTATCCAAGAGACCCAGTACTTC; D gene: TRBD1; clone size: many; J gene: TRBJ2-5; CDR3 length: 19; V gene: TRBV5-6
CDR3 protein: CASSPGDGYNSPLHF; CDR3 DNA: TGTGCCAGCTCACCAGGGGACGGGTATAATTCACCCCTCCACTTT; D gene: -; clone size: -; J gene: TRBJ1-6; CDR3 length: 15; V gene: TRBV18
CDR3 protein: CSVLPGQGADTIYF; CDR3 DNA: TGCAGCGTTCTCCCGGGACAGGGGGCGGACACCATATATTTT; D gene: TRBD1; clone size: few; J gene: TRBJ1-3; CDR3 length: 14; V gene: TRBV29-1
CDR3 protein: CSARGHTSDFATQYF; CDR3 DNA: TGCAGTGCTAGAGGTCATACTAGCGATTTCGCTACGCAGTATTTT; D gene: TRBD2; clone size: -; J gene: TRBJ2-3; CDR3 length: 15; V gene: TRBV20-1
CDR3 protein: CASSMYPDRGYNEQFF; CDR3 DNA: TGTGCCAGCAGCATGTATCCGGACAGGGGCTACAATGAGCAGTTCTTC; D gene: TRBD1; clone size: many; J gene: TRBJ2-1; CDR3 length: 16; V gene: TRBV7-9
CDR3 protein: CASRLGVQETQYF; CDR3 DNA: TGTGCCAGCAGATTGGGGGTTCAAGAGACCCAGTACTTC; D gene: -; clone size: many; J gene: TRBJ2-5; CDR3 length: 13; V gene: TRBV6-5
CDR3 protein: CASSVVPGVNSPLHF; CDR3 DNA: TGTGCCAGCAGCGTAGTACCCGGGGTTAATTCACCCCTCCACTTT; D gene: -; clone size: -; J gene: TRBJ1-6; CDR3 length: 15; V gene: TRBV9
CDR3 protein: CASSVGRGSYNEQFF; CDR3 DNA: TGTGCCAGCAGCGTAGGGAGGGGCTCCTACAATGAGCAGTTCTTC; D gene: -; clone size: -; J gene: TRBJ2-1; CDR3 length: 15; V gene: TRBV9
CDR3 protein: CASSLKGSGANVLTF; CDR3 DNA: TGTGCCAGCAGTCTCAAGGGCTCTGGGGCCAACGTCCTGACTTTC; D gene: -; clone size: many; J gene: TRBJ2-6; CDR3 length: 15; V gene: TRBV2
CDR3 protein: CASSVRTDAYTYEQYF; CDR3 DNA: TGTGCCAGCAGCGTTCGGACAGACGCCTACACCTACGAGCAGTACTTC; D gene: -; clone size: few; J gene: TRBJ2-7; CDR3 length: 16; V gene: TRBV7-9
CDR3 protein: CSARDGTSGRNEQYF; CDR3 DNA: TGCAGTGCTAGAGATGGGACTAGCGGGAGGAATGAGCAGTATTTT; D gene: TRBD2; clone size: -; J gene: TRBJ2-3; CDR3 length: 15; V gene: TRBV20-1
CDR3 protein: CASSPLSGTTDTQYF; CDR3 DNA: TGTGCCAGCAGCCCCCTAAGCGGGACCACAGATACGCAGTATTTT; D gene: TRBD2; clone size: -; J gene: TRBJ2-3; CDR3 length: 15; V gene: TRBV7-2
CDR3 protein: CASSPGLAKNIQYF; CDR3 DNA: TGCGCCAGCAGCCCTGGCCTAGCCAAAAACATTCAGTACTTC; D gene: -; clone size: many; J gene: TRBJ2-4; CDR3 length: 14; V gene: TRBV5-1
CDR3 protein: CASSSGTSRGNEQFF; CDR3 DNA: TGTGCCAGTAGCTCCGGGACTAGCCGGGGGAATGAGCAGTTCTTC; D gene: TRBD2; clone size: -; J gene: TRBJ2-1; CDR3 length: 15; V gene: TRBV19
CDR3 protein: CPSSDRRRKTEAFF; CDR3 DNA: TGTCCCAGTAGCGACAGGCGGCGAAAAACTGAAGCTTTCTTT; D gene: -; clone size: -; J gene: TRBJ1-1; CDR3 length: 14; V gene: TRBV19
CDR3 protein: CASSLGGQGMDGYTF; CDR3 DNA: TGTGCCAGCAGCTTAGGGGGGCAGGGCATGGATGGCTACACCTTC; D gene: -; clone size: -; J gene: TRBJ1-2; CDR3 length: 15; V gene: TRBV12-3/TRBV12-4
CDR3 protein: CASSLLQGGYGYTF; CDR3 DNA: TGTGCCAGCAGCCTCCTACAGGGGGGCTATGGCTACACCTTC; D gene: TRBD1; clone size: once; J gene: TRBJ1-2; CDR3 length: 14; V gene: TRBV7-2
CDR3 protein: CSVHQEMNTEAFF; CDR3 DNA: TGCAGCGTTCATCAGGAGATGAACACTGAAGCTTTCTTT; D gene: -; clone size: medium-sized; J gene: TRBJ1-1; CDR3 length: 13; V gene: TRBV29-1
CDR3 protein: CASSLVDSSQPQRF; CDR3 DNA: TGTGCCAGCAGCTTGGTGGACAGCTCTCAGCCTCAGCGTTTT; D gene: -; clone size: -; J gene: TRBJ1-5; CDR3 length: 14; V gene: TRBV7-9
CDR3 protein: CASSVRGRNGDEQYF; CDR3 DNA: TGTGCCAGCAGTGTCCGGGGGAGGAATGGGGACGAGCAGTACTTC; D gene: -; clone size: many; J gene: TRBJ2-7; CDR3 length: 15; V gene: TRBV2
CDR3 protein: CSAGIDEQFF; CDR3 DNA: TGCAGTGCTGGAATAGATGAGCAGTTCTTC; D gene: -; clone size: medium-sized; J gene: TRBJ2-1; CDR3 length: 10; V gene: TRBV20-1
CDR3 protein: CASSSGSSGNTIYF; CDR3 DNA: TGCGCCAGCAGCAGTGGCAGCTCTGGAAACACCATATATTTT; D gene: -; clone size: many; J gene: TRBJ1-3; CDR3 length: 14; V gene: TRBV5-1
CDR3 protein: CASRMSGHYEQYF; CDR3 DNA: TGTGCCAGCAGAATGAGCGGACACTACGAGCAGTACTTC; D gene: -; clone size: -; J gene: TRBJ2-7; CDR3 length: 13; V gene: TRBV6-6
CDR3 protein: CAISERQDNSPLHF; CDR3 DNA: TGTGCCATCAGTGAACGCCAGGACAATTCACCCCTCCACTTT; D gene: -; clone size: -; J gene: TRBJ1-6; CDR3 length: 14; V gene: TRBV10-3
CDR3 protein: CSARDREYGYTF; CDR3 DNA: TGCAGTGCTAGAGACCGGGAGTATGGCTACACCTTC; D gene: -; clone size: -; J gene: TRBJ1-2; CDR3 length: 12; V gene: TRBV20-1
CDR3 protein: CASSLPSGGNTEAFF; CDR3 DNA: TGTGCCAGCAGTCTCCCATCCGGGGGGAACACTGAAGCTTTCTTT; D gene: -; clone size: -; J gene: TRBJ1-1; CDR3 length: 15; V gene: TRBV7-3
CDR3 protein: CSASKSYNEQFF; CDR3 DNA: TGCAGTGCTAGCAAGTCCTACAATGAGCAGTTCTTC; D gene: -; clone size: few; J gene: TRBJ2-1; CDR3 length: 12; V gene: TRBV20-1
CDR3 protein: CAGFHPTGELLF; CDR3 DNA: TGTGCCGGCTTTCATCCCACTGGGGAGCTGCTTTTT; D gene: -; clone size: -; J gene: TRBJ2-2; CDR3 length: 12; V gene: TRBV9
CDR3 protein: CASSLQAPSYGYTF; CDR3 DNA: TGCGCCAGCAGCTTGCAAGCTCCGAGCTATGGCTACACCTTC; D gene: -; clone size: -; J gene: TRBJ1-2; CDR3 length: 14; V gene: TRBV5-1
CDR3 protein: CASSYSNRGNEQYF; CDR3 DNA: TGTGCCAGCAGTTACTCGAACAGGGGCAATGAGCAGTATTTT; D gene: TRBD1; clone size: -; J gene: TRBJ2-3; CDR3 length: 14; V gene: TRBV6-5
CDR3 protein: CASSLAGTSEEQPQHF; CDR3 DNA: TGCGCCAGCAGCCTGGCTGGGACTTCCGAGGAGCAGCCCCAGCATTTT; D gene: -; clone size: -; J gene: TRBJ1-5; CDR3 length: 16; V gene: TRBV5-1
CDR3 protein: CASSWYRGPKTQYF; CDR3 DNA: TGTGCCAGCAGTTGGTACAGGGGGCCGAAGACCCAGTACTTC; D gene: TRBD1; clone size: many; J gene: TRBJ2-5; CDR3 length: 14; V gene: TRBV12-3/TRBV12-4
CDR3 protein: CSARDPGQGIYEQYF; CDR3 DNA: TGCAGTGCTAGAGATCCTGGACAGGGAATATACGAGCAGTACTTC; D gene: TRBD1; clone size: few; J gene: TRBJ2-7; CDR3 length: 15; V gene: TRBV20-1
CDR3 protein: CASSVALAGRAPRDTGELFF; CDR3 DNA: TGTGCCAGCAGCGTAGCTCTAGCGGGACGAGCACCCCGCGACACCGGGGAGCTGTTTTTT; D gene: TRBD2; clone size: many; J gene: TRBJ2-2; CDR3 length: 20; V gene: TRBV9
CDR3 protein: CSAREQGAGGANVLTF; CDR3 DNA: TGCAGTGCTAGGGAGCAGGGGGCAGGGGGGGCCAACGTCCTGACTTTC; D gene: TRBD1; clone size: many; J gene: TRBJ2-6; CDR3 length: 16; V gene: TRBV20-1
CDR3 protein: CASSSSGRRAYEQYF; CDR3 DNA: TGTGCCAGCAGCTCCTCCGGTCGCAGGGCCTACGAGCAGTACTTC; D gene: -; clone size: many; J gene: TRBJ2-7; CDR3 length: 15; V gene: TRBV12-3/TRBV12-4
CDR3 protein: CSARRNPTRFAETQYF; CDR3 DNA: TGCAGTGCTAGACGCAATCCGACAAGGTTTGCTGAGACCCAGTACTTC; D gene: -; clone size: few; J gene: TRBJ2-5; CDR3 length: 16; V gene: TRBV20-1
CDR3 protein: CSATGGSTDTQYF; CDR3 DNA: TGCAGTGCTACAGGGGGGAGCACAGATACGCAGTATTTT; D gene: -; clone size: -; J gene: TRBJ2-3; CDR3 length: 13; V gene: TRBV20-1